Listed below are T cell receptor beta chains from one sample, sequenced in a study of cytomegalovirus exposure and HLA in healthy donors. The method was immunoSEQ multiplex PCR; TCRdb's version includes in-frame clones alone and lacks a portion of them. The repertoire holds over 100,000 clones, with 70% to 85% as singletons. Sample: PBMCs. The receptors derive from a female donor in good health and CMV-seronegative. Both conserved end residues are trimmed from each CDR3.

13 | TRBV5-1 | ASSLLWGGTDTQY
14 | TRBV5-6 | ASTRPDIRVQETQY
13 | TRBV4-3 | ASSQDGGRGTEAF
13 | TRBV28 | ASSRPGQGGDEQF
9 | TRBV7-2 | ASSLSGVQY
13 | TRBV18 | ASSRQGATGHEQY
13 | TRBV7-2 | ASSLAAGGHYGYT
11 | TRBV7-3 | ASSLRVGETQY
11 | TRBV6-5 | ASSYGTGGQWA
14 | TRBV5-1 | ASSFTGSRSVETQY
13 | TRBV7-2 | ASSLARSRVGELF
17 | TRBV5-6 | ASSLGGLAGGGTYNEQF
12 | TRBV7-3 | ASRGQILTGELF
12 | TRBV18 | ASSPRQATYEQY
13 | TRBV11-3 | ASSLRGTGPYEQY
14 | TRBV27 | ASSLNRAEGVHEQY
14 | TRBV5-1 | ASSWEGQGRDYGYT
13 | TRBV29-1 | SVVSPAGVHNEQF
11 | TRBV28 | ASSSTGAYEQY
13 | TRBV7-9 | ASSLGYSPNTEAF
11 | TRBV6-1 | ASSRDRVSEQY
14 | TRBV5-6 | ASSVTGGLVSYEQY
15 | TRBV9 | ASTPFRDSTLNYGYT
13 | TRBV2 | ASSEMEYSNQPQH
9 | TRBV20-1 | SASWRDTQY
11 | TRBV10-3 | AISEDRDQPQH
13 | TRBV2 | ASSGERYEYNEQF
12 | TRBV5-1 | ASSLSVQSYGYT
17 | TRBV7-6 | ASSLTRGTGQPMNTEAF
12 | TRBV27 | ASSLRPGNYGYT
14 | TRBV4-3 | ASSRILAGSQDTQY
14 | TRBV7-9 | ASSFWQTGGTDTQY
14 | TRBV5-1 | ASSRSAGTGANVLT
14 | TRBV7-9 | ASSLGGEDIAYEQF
13 | TRBV6-1 | ASSEVVRGKGEQY
13 | TRBV6-5 | ASSYRAGGTDTQY
13 | TRBV27 | ASSLRQGSTGELF
13 | TRBV27 | ASSTGTGGRDEQY
13 | TRBV14 | ASSHGTGVEETQY
12 | TRBV19 | ASSIPQGTGELF
11 | TRBV7-9 | ASSLGGQRIQY
12 | TRBV15 | ATSRDRGVNEQF
12 | TRBV4-2 | ASSQDQANTEAF
12 | TRBV5-1 | ASSSTRVSTGAF
10 | TRBV5-1 | ASRPDGYGYT
13 | TRBV4-3 | ASSQETDNYNEQF
11 | TRBV23-1 | ASSQLDSYEQY
13 | TRBV5-1 | ASSAGSASGNTIY
14 | TRBV19 | ASSYARSATNEKLF
12 | TRBV6-5 | ASSYARDSGELF
13 | TRBV4-1 | ASSQETGPGYGYT
14 | TRBV6-6 | ASSYSTGVGTGELF